Listed here are 10 T cell receptor beta chains from one sample, sequenced in a study of PD-1 blockade in mismatch repair-deficient tumors. TCRdb keeps only in-frame clones here, not all; method: immunoSEQ multiplex PCR. The sample has tens of thousands of clones; roughly four fifths are singletons. Source: peripheral blood, taken 2 weeks after starting pembrolizumab. The receptors originated from an adult with mismatch repair-deficient cancer.

This clone was seen only once. The chain recombines TRBV12-5 with TRBJ2-6; D gene uncertain. The germline V and J ends were trimmed by 1 base and 3 bases, with 22 bases remaining between them. The CDR3 spans 20 residues. Looked up from germline, CDR1 is LGHNT and CDR2 is FRNRAP. The CDR3 DNA reads as TGTGCTAGTGGTTTGGATCCTCGCGGCCGGGCCGTGTTTGGGGCCAACGTCCTGACTTTC. It yields the protein CASGLDPRGRAVFGANVLTF.

This chain joins TRBV6-5 and TRBJ2-3, with 9 nucleotides matching TRBD2. The CDR3 is 14 residues long. The germline V gene has CDR1 MNHEY and CDR2 SVGAGI. V lost 5 bases and J lost 7; bases outside the gene matches: 7. CDR3 bases: TGTGCCAGCAGTACCACACTAGCGGGTTATACGCAGTATTTT. This sequence encodes CASSTTLAGYTQYF.

V is TRBV6-6 and J is TRBJ1-1, with unresolved D. The CDR3 has 13 residues. Germline CDR1 and CDR2: MNHNY and SVGAGI (reference sequence). V lost 2 bases and J lost 3, with 7 bases in between. CDR3 sequence: CASSYLAYTEAFF. Written as DNA, the CDR3 is TGTGCCAGCAGTTACCTGGCTTACACTGAAGCTTTCTTT.

The gene calls are TRBV10-1 and TRBJ1-1; TRBD1 is a possible D gene (5 bases). With 6 bases removed from V and 1 base from J, the gap between germline ends came to 12 bases. This CDR3 spans 14 amino acids. Germline CDR1 and CDR2: WNHNN and SYGVQD (reference sequence). The CDR3 loop is CASSDRPGNTEAFF. CDR3 DNA: TGCGCCAGCAGCGACAGACCGGGGAACACTGAAGCTTTCTTT.

J is TRBJ1-4 and V is TRBV27; tentatively, D is TRBD1 (5 bases). Trimming took 1 base from V and 8 from J, leaving 14 bases between them. The CDR3 length is 15 residues. From germline, CDR1 is MNHEY and CDR2 SMNVEV (reference sequence). The CDR3 sequence: CASSLLGGVQEKLFF. In nucleotides, the CDR3 is TGTGCCAGCAGTTTATTAGGAGGGGTGCAAGAAAAACTGTTTTTT.

This clone was detected a few times. This chain links TRBV4-2 with TRBJ1-1, with a tentative D call TRBD1 (6 bases). The V gene's germline CDR1 is LGHNA and CDR2 YNFKEQ. Trimming took off 4 bases at V and 2 bases at J, with 11 bases between the two ends. CDR3 size: 14 residues. The CDR3 nucleotides are TGTGCCAGCAGCCGTGCGGGGGCTAACACTGAAGCTTTCTTT. Its translation is CASSRAGANTEAFF.

The CDR3 region has the DNA TGTGCCAGCAGCGGAGGAGGGCTAACTCGGAGCTCCTACAATGAGCAGTTCTTC. It specifies CASSGGGLTRSSYNEQFF. The chain combines TRBV9 with TRBJ2-1, with TRBD2 as a possible D gene (6 bases). Germline V gene lookup returns CDR1 SGDLS and CDR2 YYNGEE. This CDR3 is built from 18 residues. V shed 3 bases and J shed 0 bases, with 19 bases lying between them. The entire variable domain, with the rest obtained from reference TRBV9 and TRBJ2-1, is as follows: DSGVTQTPKHLITATGQRVTLRCSPRSGDLSVYWYQQSLDQGLQFLIQYYNGEERAKGNILERFSAQQFPDLHSELNLSSLELGDSALYFCASSGGGLTRSSYNEQFFGPGTRLTVL.

This clone came up a few times. This rearrangement joins TRBV10-1 to TRBJ2-7; D unclear. Trimming took 0 bases from V and 3 from J, leaving 12 bases between them. This CDR3 spans 15 amino acids. Germline lookup yields CDR1 WNHNN and CDR2 SYGVQD (reference sequence). This CDR3 reads CASSESGQAHYEQYF. Here the CDR3 DNA reads TGCGCCAGCAGTGAGTCTGGTCAGGCCCACTACGAGCAGTACTTC.

V is TRBV5-6 and J is TRBJ2-1; TRBD2 is a possible D gene (5 bases). V lost 3 bases to trimming and J lost 2 bases, with 12 bases between them. The CDR3 consists of 15 residues. From germline, CDR1 is SGHDT and CDR2 YYEEEE. The CDR3 region is CASSSFSDTYNEQFF. Here the CDR3 DNA reads TGTGCCAGCAGCTCCTTTAGCGACACCTACAATGAGCAGTTCTTC. Using reference TRBV5-6 and TRBJ2-1 for the parts outside the CDR3, the full variable domain is DAGVTQSPTHLIKTRGQQVTLRCSPKSGHDTVSWYQQALGQGPQFIFQYYEEEERQRGNFPDRFSGHQFPNYSSELNVNALLLGDSALYLCASSSFSDTYNEQFFGPGTRLTVL.

V and J are TRBV7-8 and TRBJ2-3; weak D call: TRBD2 (6 bases). Germline CDR1 reads SGHVS; CDR2 reads FQNEAQ. With 8 bases removed from V and 4 bases from J, the gap between germline ends came to 13 bases. This CDR3 contains 13 residues. Here the CDR3 DNA reads TGTGCCAGCGGGGGGAGAGGTGCAGATACGCAGTATTTT. Translating gives CASGGRGADTQYF. Together with reference TRBV7-8 and TRBJ2-3, the CDR3 gives the full variable domain: GAGVSQSPRYKVAKRGQDVALRCDPISGHVSLFWYQQALGQGPEFLTYFQNEAQLDKSGLPSDRFFAERPEGSVSTLKIQRTQQEDSAVYLCASGGRGADTQYFGPGTRLTVL.